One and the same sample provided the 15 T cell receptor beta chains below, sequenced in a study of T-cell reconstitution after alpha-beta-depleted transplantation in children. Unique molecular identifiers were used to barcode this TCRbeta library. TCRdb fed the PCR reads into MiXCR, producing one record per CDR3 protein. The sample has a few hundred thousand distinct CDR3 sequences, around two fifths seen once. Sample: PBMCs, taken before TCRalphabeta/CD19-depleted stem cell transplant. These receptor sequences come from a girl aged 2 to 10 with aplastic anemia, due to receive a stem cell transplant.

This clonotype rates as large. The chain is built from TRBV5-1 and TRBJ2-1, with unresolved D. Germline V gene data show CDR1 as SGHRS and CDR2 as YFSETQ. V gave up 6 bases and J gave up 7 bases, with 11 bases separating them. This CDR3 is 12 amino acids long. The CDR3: CASTKKGNEQFF. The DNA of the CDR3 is TGCGCCAGCACCAAGAAGGGAAATGAGCAGTTCTTC.

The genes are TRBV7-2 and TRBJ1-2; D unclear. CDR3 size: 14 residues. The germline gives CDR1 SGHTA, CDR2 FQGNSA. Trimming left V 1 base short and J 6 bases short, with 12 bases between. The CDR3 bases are TGTGCCAGCAGCTTAGTTCTCGCCGGGGATGGCTACACCTTC. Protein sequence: CASSLVLAGDGYTF.

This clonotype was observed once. The DNA for the CDR3 is TGTGCCAGCAGCTTAGTCGGTAGCGGGGCCTCTGGGACAGATACGCAGTATTTT. Amino acid sequence: CASSLVGSGASGTDTQYF. The chain is built from TRBV7-3 and TRBJ2-3; 8 bases map to TRBD2. V lost 2 bases to trimming and J lost 3 bases; unmatched junction nucleotides: 13. Looked up from germline, CDR1 is SGHTA and CDR2 is FQGTGA. This CDR3 is built from 18 residues.

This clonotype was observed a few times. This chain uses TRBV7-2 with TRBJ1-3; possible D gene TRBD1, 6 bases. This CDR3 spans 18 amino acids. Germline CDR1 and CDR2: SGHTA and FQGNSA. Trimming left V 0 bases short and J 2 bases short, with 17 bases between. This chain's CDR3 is CASSLAGQGIGPGNTIYF. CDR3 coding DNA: TGTGCCAGCAGCTTAGCCGGCCAGGGGATTGGGCCTGGAAACACCATATATTTT.

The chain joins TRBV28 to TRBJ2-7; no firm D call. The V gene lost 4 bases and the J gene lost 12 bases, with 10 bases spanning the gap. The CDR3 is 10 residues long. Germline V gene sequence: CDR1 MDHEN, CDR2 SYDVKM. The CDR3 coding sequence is TGTGCCAGCAGTTCGACATCGACGTACTTC. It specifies CASSSTSTYF.

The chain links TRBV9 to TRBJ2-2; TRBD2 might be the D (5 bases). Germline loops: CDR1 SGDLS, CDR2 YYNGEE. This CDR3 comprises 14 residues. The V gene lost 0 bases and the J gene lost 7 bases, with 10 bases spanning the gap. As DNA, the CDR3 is TGTGCCAGCAGCGTAGTGTCCGGGGTCGGGGAGCTGTTTTTT. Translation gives CASSVVSGVGELFF.

The CDR3 protein is CASSQDFSGRSPYEQYF. Written as DNA, the CDR3 is TGCGCCAGCAGCCAAGACTTTAGCGGGAGATCCCCCTACGAGCAGTACTTC. V is TRBV4-1 and J is TRBJ2-7; 9 positions match TRBD2. Germline CDR1 MGHRA, CDR2 YSYEKL. J was trimmed by 2 bases and V by 0 bases; bases with no gene match: 8. The CDR3 has 17 residues.

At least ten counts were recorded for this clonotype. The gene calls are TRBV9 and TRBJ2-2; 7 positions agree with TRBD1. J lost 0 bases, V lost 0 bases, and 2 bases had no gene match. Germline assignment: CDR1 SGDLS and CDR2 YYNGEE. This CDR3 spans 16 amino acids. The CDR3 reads CASSVVTGANTGELFF. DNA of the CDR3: TGTGCCAGCAGCGTAGTCACAGGGGCGAACACCGGGGAGCTGTTTTTT. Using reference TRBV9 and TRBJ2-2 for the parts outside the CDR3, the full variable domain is DSGVTQTPKHLITATGQRVTLRCSPRSGDLSVYWYQQSLDQGLQFLIQYYNGEERAKGNILERFSAQQFPDLHSELNLSSLELGDSALYFCASSVVTGANTGELFFGEGSRLTVL.

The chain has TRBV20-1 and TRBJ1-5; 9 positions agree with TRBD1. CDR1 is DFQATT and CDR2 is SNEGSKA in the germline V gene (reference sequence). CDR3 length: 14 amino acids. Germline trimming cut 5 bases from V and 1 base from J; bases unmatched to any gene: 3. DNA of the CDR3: TGCAGTGCTTCGACAGGGGGGAGCAATCAGCCCCAGCATTTT. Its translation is CSASTGGSNQPQHF.

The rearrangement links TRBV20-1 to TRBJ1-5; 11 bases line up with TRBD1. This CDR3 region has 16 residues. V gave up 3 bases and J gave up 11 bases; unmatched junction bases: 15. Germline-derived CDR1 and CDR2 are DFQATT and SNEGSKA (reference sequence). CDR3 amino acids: CSASKGSGQGGRAQHF. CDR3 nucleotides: TGCAGTGCTAGCAAGGGATCGGGACAGGGGGGAAGGGCCCAGCATTTT.

The CDR3, as DNA: TGCAGCGTTGACAGGGGTACTGAAGCTTTCTTT. It specifies CSVDRGTEAFF. The V and J genes are TRBV29-1 and TRBJ1-1; D might be TRBD1 (6 bases). CDR1 is SQVTM and CDR2 is ANQGSEA in the germline V gene. This CDR3 comprises 11 residues. The germline V and J ends were trimmed by 3 bases and 5 bases, with 7 bases remaining between them.

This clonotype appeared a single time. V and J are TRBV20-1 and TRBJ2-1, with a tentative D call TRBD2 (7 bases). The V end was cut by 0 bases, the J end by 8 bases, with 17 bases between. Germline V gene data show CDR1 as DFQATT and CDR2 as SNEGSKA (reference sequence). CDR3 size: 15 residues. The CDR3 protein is CSARDLSGGPHEQFF. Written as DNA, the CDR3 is TGCAGTGCTAGAGATCTGTCGGGGGGCCCCCATGAGCAGTTCTTC.

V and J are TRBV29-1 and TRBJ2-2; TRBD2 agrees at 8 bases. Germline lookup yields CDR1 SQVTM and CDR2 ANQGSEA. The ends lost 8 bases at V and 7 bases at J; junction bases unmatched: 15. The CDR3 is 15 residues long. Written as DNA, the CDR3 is TGCAGCTGTGCCCGGCGGGGGGAGCAGAGCGGGGAGCTGTTTTTT. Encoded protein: CSCARRGEQSGELFF.

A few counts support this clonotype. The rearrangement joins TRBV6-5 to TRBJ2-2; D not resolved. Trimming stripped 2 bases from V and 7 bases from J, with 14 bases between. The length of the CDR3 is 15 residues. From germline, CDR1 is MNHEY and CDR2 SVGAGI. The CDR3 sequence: CASSYIAYVDGELFF. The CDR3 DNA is TGTGCCAGCAGTTACATCGCGTATGTGGACGGGGAGCTGTTTTTT.

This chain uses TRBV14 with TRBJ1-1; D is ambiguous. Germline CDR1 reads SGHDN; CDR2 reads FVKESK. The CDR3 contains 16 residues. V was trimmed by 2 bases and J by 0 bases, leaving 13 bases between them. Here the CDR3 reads CASSQSEGTVNTEAFF. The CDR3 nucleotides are TGTGCCAGCAGCCAAAGTGAGGGAACAGTGAACACTGAAGCTTTCTTT.